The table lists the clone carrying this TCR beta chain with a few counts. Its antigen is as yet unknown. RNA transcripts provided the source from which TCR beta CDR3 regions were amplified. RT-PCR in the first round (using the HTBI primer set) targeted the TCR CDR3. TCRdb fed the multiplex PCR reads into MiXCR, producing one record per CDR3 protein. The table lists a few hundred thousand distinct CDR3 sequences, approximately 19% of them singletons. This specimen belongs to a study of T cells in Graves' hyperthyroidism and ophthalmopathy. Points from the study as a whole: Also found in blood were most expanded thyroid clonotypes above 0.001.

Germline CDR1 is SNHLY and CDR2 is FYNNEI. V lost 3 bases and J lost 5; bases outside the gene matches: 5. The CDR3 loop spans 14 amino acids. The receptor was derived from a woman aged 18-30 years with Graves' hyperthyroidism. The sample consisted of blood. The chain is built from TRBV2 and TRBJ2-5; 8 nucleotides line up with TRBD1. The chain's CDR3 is CASSDRGLRETQYF. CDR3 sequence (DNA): TGTGCCAGCAGTGACAGGGGGCTGAGGGAGACCCAGTACTTC.